One T cell receptor (beta chain) is described in this entry. Its antigen is unknown. Base qualities are missing; no much larger clone stands one base away. The CDR3, from cysteine to phenylalanine, totals 17 residues. Solely the CDR3 DNA is kept, with 51 bases framed from the first base. V loses 5 bases of germline sequence and J loses 2 bases, and the interval between the two ends is 20 bases. For CDR1 and CDR2, the germline V gene lists LGHNA and YSLEER. The data belong to a study of response to subunit inactivated influenza vaccine listed by TCRdb under 2018. A note on the overall study: To follow how T cells responded to a trivalent subunit inactivated influenza vaccine, the researchers relied on deep quantitative profiling of the T cell receptor repertoire.

What the authors observed across the whole study: According to the authors, only a limited number of new T cells may be recruited by each seasonal influenza vaccination.

To prepare the library, RT-PCR was applied. The sequencing machine was an Illumina HiSeq 2500. The public reads were run again by TCRdb, first through fastp at Q25 and then through MiXCR, and only productive beta chains were kept. Records with the same CDR3 protein are collapsed into one entry carrying the most frequent genes and DNA. Present in this sample are about 800,000 distinct CDR3 sequences, 21% of which were seen just once. The ten largest account for around 9.6% of the sample. The clonotype comes from a man in his fifties who received an inactivated influenza vaccine. Donor details come from another sample of the same person, matched by shared clones. Here the sequenced sample was PBMCs from blood, taken around 5 days after vaccination. The V and J segments used are TRBV4-3 and TRBJ2-3; perhaps TRBD2 is the D gene, with 5 bases matching. Here is the DNA: TGCGCCAGCAGCTATGCAGTAGCGACAACGGCCACAGATACGCAGTATTTT. It translates to CASSYAVATTATDTQYF.